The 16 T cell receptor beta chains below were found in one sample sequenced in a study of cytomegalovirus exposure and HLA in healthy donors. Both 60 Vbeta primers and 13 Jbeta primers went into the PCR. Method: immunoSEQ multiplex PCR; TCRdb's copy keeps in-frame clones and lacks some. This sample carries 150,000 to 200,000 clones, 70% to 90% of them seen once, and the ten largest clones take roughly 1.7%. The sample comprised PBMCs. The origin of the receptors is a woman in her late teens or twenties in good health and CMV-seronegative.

The CDR3 bases are TGTGCCAGCAGTGGGGGCCCCGGACAGGGTCGCTATGGCTACACCTTC. Amino acid sequence: CASSGGPGQGRYGYTF. The chain combines TRBV6-1 with TRBJ1-2, with 8 bases lining up with TRBD1. V gave up 4 bases and J gave up 4 bases; unmatched junction bases: 11. The germline V gene encodes CDR1 MNHNS and CDR2 SASEGT. CDR3 length: 16 amino acids.

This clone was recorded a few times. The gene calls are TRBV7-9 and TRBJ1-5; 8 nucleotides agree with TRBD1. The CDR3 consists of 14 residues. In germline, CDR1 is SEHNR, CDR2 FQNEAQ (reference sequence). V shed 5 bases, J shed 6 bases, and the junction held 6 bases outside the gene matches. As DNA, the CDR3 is TGTGCCAGCAGCCCCGGACAGGGAAGTCAGCCCCAGCATTTT. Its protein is CASSPGQGSQPQHF. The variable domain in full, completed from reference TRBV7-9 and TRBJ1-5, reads DTGVSQNPRHKITKRGQNVTFRCDPISEHNRLYWYRQTLGQGPEFLTYFQNEAQLEKSRLLSDRFSAERPKGSFSTLEIQRTEQGDSAMYLCASSPGQGSQPQHFGDGTRLSIL.

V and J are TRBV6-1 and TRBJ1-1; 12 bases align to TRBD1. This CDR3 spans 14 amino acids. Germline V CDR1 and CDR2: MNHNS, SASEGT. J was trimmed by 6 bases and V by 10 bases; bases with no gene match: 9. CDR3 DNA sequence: TGTGCCACCCTCGTAGGGACAGGGGGCTCTGAAGCTTTCTTT. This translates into CATLVGTGGSEAFF.

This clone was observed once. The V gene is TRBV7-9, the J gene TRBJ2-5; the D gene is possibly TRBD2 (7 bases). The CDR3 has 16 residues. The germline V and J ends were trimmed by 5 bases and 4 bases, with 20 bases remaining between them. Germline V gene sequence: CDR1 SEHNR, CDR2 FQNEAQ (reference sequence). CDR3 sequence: CASSTYWGGAGETQYF. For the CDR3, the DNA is TGTGCCAGCAGCACCTACTGGGGGGGCGCGGGAGAGACCCAGTACTTC.

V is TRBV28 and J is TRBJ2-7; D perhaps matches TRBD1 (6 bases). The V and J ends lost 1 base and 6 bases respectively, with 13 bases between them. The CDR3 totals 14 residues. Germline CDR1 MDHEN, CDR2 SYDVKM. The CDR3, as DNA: TGTGCCAGCAGTTTATCACGAGGGGGTTCCGAGCAGTACTTC. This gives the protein CASSLSRGGSEQYF. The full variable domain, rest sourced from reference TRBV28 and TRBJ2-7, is DVKVTQSSRYLVKRTGEKVFLECVQDMDHENMFWYRQDPGLGLRLIYFSYDVKMKEKGDIPEGYSVSREKKERFSLILESASTNQTSMYLCASSLSRGGSEQYFGPGTRLTVT.

CDR3 nucleotides: TGTGCCAGCAGTGACCGGGGTGGGAACACTGAAGCTTTCTTT. Protein product: CASSDRGGNTEAFF. The chain carries TRBV2 and TRBJ1-1; no clear D gene. V lost 3 bases, J lost 1 base, and 9 bases lay in between. The germline V gene has CDR1 SNHLY and CDR2 FYNNEI. This CDR3 comprises 14 residues.

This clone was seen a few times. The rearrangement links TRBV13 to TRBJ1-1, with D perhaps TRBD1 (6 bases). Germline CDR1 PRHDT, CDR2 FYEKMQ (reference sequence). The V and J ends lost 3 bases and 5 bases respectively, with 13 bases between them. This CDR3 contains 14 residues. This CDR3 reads CASSFPGERTEAFF. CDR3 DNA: TGTGCCAGCAGCTTCCCAGGGGAACGGACTGAAGCTTTCTTT.

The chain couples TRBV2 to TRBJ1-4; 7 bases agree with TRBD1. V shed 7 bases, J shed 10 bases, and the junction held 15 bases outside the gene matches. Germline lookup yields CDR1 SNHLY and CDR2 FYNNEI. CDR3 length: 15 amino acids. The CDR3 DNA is TGTGCCAGCACCATCCCGGGACAGTCTGGGGGAAAACTGTTTTTT. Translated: CASTIPGQSGGKLFF.

The CDR3 bases are TGTGCCAGCAGTGATGGACGGACATTTGTGGGGTACAATGAGCAGTTCTTC. Translation: CASSDGRTFVGYNEQFF. The chain has TRBV7-2 and TRBJ2-1, with D possibly being TRBD1 (5 bases). The CDR3 has 17 residues. Germline-derived CDR1 and CDR2 are SGHTA and FQGNSA. Trimming shortened V by 6 bases and J by 4 bases, and 22 bases separated the two germline ends.

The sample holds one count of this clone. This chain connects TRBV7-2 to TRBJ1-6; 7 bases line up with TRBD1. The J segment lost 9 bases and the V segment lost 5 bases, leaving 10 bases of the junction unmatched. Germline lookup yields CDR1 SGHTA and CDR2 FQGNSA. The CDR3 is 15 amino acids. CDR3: CASSLRTGPGSPLHF. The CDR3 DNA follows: TGTGCCAGCAGCCTCCGGACAGGCCCGGGTTCACCCCTCCACTTT.

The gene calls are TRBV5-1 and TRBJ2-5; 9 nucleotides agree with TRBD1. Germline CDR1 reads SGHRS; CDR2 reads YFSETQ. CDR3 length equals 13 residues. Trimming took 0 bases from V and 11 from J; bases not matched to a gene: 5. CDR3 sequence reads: CASSLEGQGKQYF. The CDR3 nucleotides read TGCGCCAGCAGCTTGGAGGGACAGGGCAAGCAGTACTTC.

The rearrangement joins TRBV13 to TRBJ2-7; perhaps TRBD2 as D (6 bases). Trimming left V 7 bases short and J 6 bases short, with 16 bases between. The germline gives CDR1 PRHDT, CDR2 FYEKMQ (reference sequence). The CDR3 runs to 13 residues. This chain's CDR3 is CASTRGRLGEQYF. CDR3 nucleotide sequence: TGTGCCAGCACCCGGGGGAGGTTGGGCGAGCAGTACTTC.

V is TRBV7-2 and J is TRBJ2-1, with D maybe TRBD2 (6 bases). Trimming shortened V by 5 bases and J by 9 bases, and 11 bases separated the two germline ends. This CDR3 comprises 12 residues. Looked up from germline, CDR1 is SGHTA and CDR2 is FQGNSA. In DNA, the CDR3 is TGTGCCAGCAGCGTAACAGCGGGTGAGCAGTTCTTC. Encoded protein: CASSVTAGEQFF.

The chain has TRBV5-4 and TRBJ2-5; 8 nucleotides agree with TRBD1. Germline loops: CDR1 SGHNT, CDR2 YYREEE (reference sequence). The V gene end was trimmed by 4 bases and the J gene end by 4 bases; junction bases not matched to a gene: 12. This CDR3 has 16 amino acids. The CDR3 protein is CASSQRQGAIGETQYF. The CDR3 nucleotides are TGTGCCAGCAGCCAGCGCCAGGGGGCGATTGGAGAGACCCAGTACTTC.

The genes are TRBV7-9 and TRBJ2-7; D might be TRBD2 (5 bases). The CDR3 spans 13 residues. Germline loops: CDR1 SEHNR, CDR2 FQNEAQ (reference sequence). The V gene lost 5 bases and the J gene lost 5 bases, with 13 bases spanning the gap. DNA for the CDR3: TGTGCCAGCAGCCGATCCCAGAGGGACGAGCAGTACTTC. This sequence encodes CASSRSQRDEQYF.

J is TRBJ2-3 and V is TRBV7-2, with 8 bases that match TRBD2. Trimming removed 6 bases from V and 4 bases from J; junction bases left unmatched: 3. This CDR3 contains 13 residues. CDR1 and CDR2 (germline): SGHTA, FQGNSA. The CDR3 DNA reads TGTGCCAGCAGGATCGGGGGGGCAGATACGCAGTATTTT. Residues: CASRIGGADTQYF. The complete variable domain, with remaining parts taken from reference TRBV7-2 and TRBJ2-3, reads GAGVSQSPSNKVTEKGKDVELRCDPISGHTALYWYRQSLGQGLEFLIYFQGNSAPDKSGLPSDRFSAERTGGSVSTLTIQRTQQEDSAVYLCASRIGGADTQYFGPGTRLTVL.